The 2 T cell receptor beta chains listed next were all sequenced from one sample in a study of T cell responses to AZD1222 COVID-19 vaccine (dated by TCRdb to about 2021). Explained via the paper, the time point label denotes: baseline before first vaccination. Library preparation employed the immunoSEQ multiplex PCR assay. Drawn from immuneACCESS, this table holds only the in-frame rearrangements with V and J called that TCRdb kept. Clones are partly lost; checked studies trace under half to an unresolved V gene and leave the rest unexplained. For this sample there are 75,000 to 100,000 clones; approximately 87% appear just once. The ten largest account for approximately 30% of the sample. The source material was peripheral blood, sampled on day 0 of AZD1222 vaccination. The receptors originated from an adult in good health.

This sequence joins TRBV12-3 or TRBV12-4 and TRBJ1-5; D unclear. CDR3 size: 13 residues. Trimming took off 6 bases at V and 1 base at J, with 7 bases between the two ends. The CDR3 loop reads CASRGLSNQPQHF. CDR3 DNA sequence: TGTGCCAGCAGGGGTCTCAGCAATCAGCCCCAGCATTTT.

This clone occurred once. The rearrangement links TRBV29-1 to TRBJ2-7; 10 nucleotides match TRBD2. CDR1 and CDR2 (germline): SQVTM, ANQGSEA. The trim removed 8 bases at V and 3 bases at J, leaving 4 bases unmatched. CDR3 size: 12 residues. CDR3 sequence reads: CSFGTSVYEQYF. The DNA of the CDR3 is TGCAGCTTTGGGACTAGCGTCTACGAGCAGTACTTC.